The rows below give T cell receptor beta chains drawn from one sample of a study of cytomegalovirus exposure and HLA in healthy donors. TCRdb keeps only in-frame clones here, not all; method: immunoSEQ multiplex PCR. The repertoire holds 150,000 to 200,000 clones, around 81% seen once, with 2% to 2.5% in the top ten. Sequenced: PBMCs. The receptors derive from a man aged 25 to 40 in good health and CMV-seropositive. The CDR3 runs from the conserved cysteine through the conserved F or W. A D gene is named only where the DNA matches it firmly. A row's size may be missing; if present it is once, few, many or a size class.

size: NA; V: TRBV21-1; D: NA; J: TRBJ1-3; DNA: TGTGCCAGCAGAAGGGACAGGGCCGGAAACACCATATATTTT; CDR3: CASRRDRAGNTIYF
size: NA; V: TRBV12-5; D: NA; J: TRBJ2-3; DNA: TGTGCTAGTGGTTCGTCCCTGATGGGGCAGGCAGATACGCAGTATTTT; CDR3: CASGSSLMGQADTQYF
size: few; V: TRBV10-3; D: TRBD1; J: TRBJ1-4; DNA: TGTGCCATCAGTAGCCCCCCTATACAGGGGGAGGATGAAAAACTGTTTTTT; CDR3: CAISSPPIQGEDEKLFF
size: NA; V: TRBV27; D: TRBD1; J: TRBJ1-4; DNA: TGTGCCAGCAGTTTATGGACAGGGGACGATGAAAAACTGTTTTTT; CDR3: CASSLWTGDDEKLFF
size: NA; V: TRBV9; D: NA; J: TRBJ1-5; DNA: TGTGCCAGCAGCGTAGCGGGGAACGGCAATCAGCCCCAGCATTTT; CDR3: CASSVAGNGNQPQHF
size: NA; V: TRBV4-1; D: NA; J: TRBJ1-5; DNA: TGCGCCAGCAGCCCGATCTGGGCGGGACGAAATAGCAATCAGCCCCAGCATTTT; CDR3: CASSPIWAGRNSNQPQHF
size: NA; V: TRBV6-5; D: NA; J: TRBJ2-5; DNA: TGTGCCAGCAGCTATCGCAGGGGACGGGAGACCCAGTACTTC; CDR3: CASSYRRGRETQYF
size: few; V: TRBV25-1; D: NA; J: TRBJ2-7; DNA: TGTGCCAGCAGCGGCGTGGCAGGGCCCTACGAGCAGTACTTC; CDR3: CASSGVAGPYEQYF
size: NA; V: TRBV5-1; D: NA; J: TRBJ2-2; DNA: TGCGCCAGCAGCTTGGCGGCAGGGGTCGTAGGGGAGCTGTTTTTT; CDR3: CASSLAAGVVGELFF
size: NA; V: TRBV4-3; D: TRBD1; J: TRBJ2-5; DNA: TGCGCCAGCAGCCAAGGGGGACAGGGGGTGTTAGAGACCCAGTACTTC; CDR3: CASSQGGQGVLETQYF
size: NA; V: TRBV5-4; D: TRBD2; J: TRBJ2-5; DNA: TGTGCCAGCAGCACCCGGACTAGCGGAAAAGAGACCCAGTACTTC; CDR3: CASSTRTSGKETQYF
size: NA; V: TRBV7-9; D: TRBD1; J: TRBJ2-7; DNA: TGTGCCAGCAGCCCACCGGGACAGGGAATCTACGAGCAGTACTTC; CDR3: CASSPPGQGIYEQYF
size: NA; V: TRBV11-2; D: NA; J: TRBJ1-2; DNA: TGTGCCAGCAGCTTAAGCCCCCCCAGGGAAACCTCCTATGGCTACACCTTC; CDR3: CASSLSPPRETSYGYTF
size: NA; V: TRBV5-1; D: TRBD1; J: TRBJ1-3; DNA: TGCGCCAGCAGCGTGGGACAGCTACCTGGAAACACCATATATTTT; CDR3: CASSVGQLPGNTIYF
size: NA; V: TRBV6-5; D: TRBD1; J: TRBJ2-7; DNA: TGTGCCAGCAGTCTTGATCCCGGGACAGGGCAGTACTTC; CDR3: CASSLDPGTGQYF
size: NA; V: TRBV7-7; D: NA; J: TRBJ1-1; DNA: TGTGCTAGCAGCCCGACTCCGGAGGGGACTGAAGCTTTCTTT; CDR3: CASSPTPEGTEAFF
size: NA; V: TRBV10-3; D: TRBD1; J: TRBJ1-2; DNA: TGTGCCATCAGTGACGGGGACAGGGTTTATGGCTACACCTTC; CDR3: CAISDGDRVYGYTF